Here is one TCR beta chain with its context. In the authors' methods: Using reference gene primer amplification, nucleated cell counts were estimated. TCRdb's copy holds only in-frame clones and misses some; the assay was immunoSEQ multiplex PCR. Clone size and V and J calls were adopted from that table, with D and trimming inferred from the DNA. The profile shows some 280,000 clones, approximately 90% of them singletons. The data originate from a study of blood T cell repertoires in COVID-19. Overall study: The study drew acute and convalescent COVID-19 samples from the United States, Italy and Spain. PBMCs, B-cell-depleted T cells, or T cells provided the cDNA or gDNA that made up the material.

CDR1 and CDR2 (germline): KGHDR, SFDVKD. Trimming pared 1 base from V and 15 bases from J, leaving 12 bases between. The CDR3 extends over 12 amino acids. Sample: peripheral blood. V and J are TRBV24-1 and TRBJ2-1; D gene unclear. This clonotype was obtained from a woman in her 30s with active or convalescent COVID-19. The CDR3 region has the DNA TGTGCCACCAGTGATTTCAGAGGTCTGGGGTTCTTC. It is translated as CATSDFRGLGFF.